The rows below give T cell receptor beta chains drawn from one sample of a study of identical twins. TCRdb reprocessed the 5' RACE reads via MiXCR and lists one record per CDR3 protein. Of approximately 210,000 distinct CDR3 sequences listed, approximately 15% were seen once; the top ten hold 40%. This same sample was also part of a study on T cells expressing NK-cell markers.

The sample was CD8+ T cells sorted from blood. These receptors all come from a woman between 18 and 29 years old in good health. Both conserved end residues are part of each CDR3. The order of the fields is clone size, V gene, J gene, D gene, CDR3 protein, CDR3 DNA. The D gene is left open where the match is weak. Clone size appears in some rows only: once, few, many, or a class for an expanded clone.

-	TRBV20-1	TRBJ2-1	-	CSARDTGSSYNEQFF	TGCAGTGCTAGAGATACGGGCAGCTCCTACAATGAGCAGTTCTTC
-	TRBV10-3	TRBJ2-3	-	CASQVRKNPTDTQYF	TGTGCCAGCCAGGTGAGGAAGAACCCCACAGATACGCAGTATTTT
-	TRBV7-2	TRBJ2-3	TRBD2	CASSEGLAGGTDTQYF	TGTGCCAGCAGCGAGGGACTAGCGGGAGGAACAGATACGCAGTATTTT
-	TRBV10-3	TRBJ2-1	-	CAISEGRSSGNEQFF	TGTGCCATCAGTGAGGGAAGGTCTTCGGGGAATGAGCAGTTCTTC
few	TRBV7-6	TRBJ1-1	-	CASSSGGAEAFF	TGTGCCAGCAGCTCCGGGGGGGCGGAAGCTTTCTTT
-	TRBV29-1	TRBJ2-1	-	CSVWVLEQFF	TGCAGCGTTTGGGTTCTTGAGCAGTTCTTC
-	TRBV5-6	TRBJ2-1	TRBD2	CASSLVLREPLLNEQFF	TGTGCCAGCAGCTTGGTTCTGCGGGAGCCCCTCCTCAATGAGCAGTTCTTC
-	TRBV28	TRBJ1-1	-	CASSLGEGTEAFF	TGTGCCAGCAGTTTAGGGGAGGGAACTGAAGCTTTCTTT
-	TRBV6-5	TRBJ2-5	-	CASSYETRGVETQYF	TGTGCCAGCAGTTACGAGACCAGGGGAGTAGAGACCCAGTACTTC
-	TRBV6-5	TRBJ2-3	TRBD2	CASSTPGGLDTQYF	TGTGCCAGCAGTACTCCGGGAGGCTTAGATACGCAGTATTTT
-	TRBV9	TRBJ2-1	TRBD2	CASSVSGRAADEQFF	TGTGCCAGCAGCGTAAGCGGGAGGGCCGCGGATGAGCAGTTCTTC
few	TRBV21-1	TRBJ2-7	-	CATPGQGDSYEQYF	TGTGCCACCCCGGGACAGGGCGATTCCTACGAGCAGTACTTC
-	TRBV6-5	TRBJ2-3	-	CASSNQPDTQYF	TGTGCCAGCAGTAACCAACCAGATACGCAGTATTTT
few	TRBV7-6	TRBJ2-1	TRBD2	CASSLLAGEGYNEQFF	TGTGCCAGCAGCTTACTAGCGGGAGAAGGCTACAATGAGCAGTTCTTC
few	TRBV21-1	TRBJ2-7	-	CASRHYRDRDHEQYF	TGTGCCAGCAGACACTATAGGGACAGGGACCACGAGCAGTACTTC
few	TRBV6-5	TRBJ1-1	-	CASDTGGGEAFF	TGTGCCAGCGACACTGGGGGGGGTGAAGCTTTCTTT
-	TRBV12-3/TRBV12-4	TRBJ2-1	TRBD2	CASSPVGSGVQAEQFF	TGTGCCAGCAGTCCTGTTGGAAGCGGGGTCCAGGCTGAGCAGTTCTTC
-	TRBV27	TRBJ2-5	-	CASSLYGPQETQYF	TGTGCCAGCAGTTTATATGGGCCTCAAGAGACCCAGTACTTC
many	TRBV11-2	TRBJ2-2	-	CASSLMGTGELFF	TGTGCCAGCAGCTTGATGGGCACCGGGGAGCTGTTTTTT